The 7 T cell receptor beta chains reported below all come from one sample, sequenced in a study of T cell responses to AZD1222 COVID-19 vaccine (dated by TCRdb to the early 2020s). Interpreted using the paper, the time point label stands for: baseline before first vaccination. The method was the immunoSEQ multiplex PCR assay. TCRdb took over this immuneACCESS table, retaining in-frame rearrangements with V and J assigned. Such tables are incomplete; in checked studies, under half of the missing clones stem from an unresolved V gene, and the remainder is unexplained. In all, the sample holds about 150,000 clones, and about 90% of those were seen once. The ten largest clones add up to under 4.5% of the sample. The sequenced sample was peripheral blood, obtained on day 0 of AZD1222 vaccination. The receptors here all came from an adult in good health.

V and J are TRBV10-1 and TRBJ2-3; 8 bases are a match to TRBD2. J was trimmed by 4 bases and V by 4 bases; bases with no gene match: 10. Germline CDR1 WNHNN, CDR2 SYGVQD (reference sequence). The CDR3 loop spans 16 amino acids. CDR3 DNA: TGCGCCAGCAGTGGAATTAGCGGGAATCGGGCAGATACGCAGTATTTT. The encoded protein is CASSGISGNRADTQYF.

The chain has TRBV19 and TRBJ2-1; 12 bases are shared with TRBD1. V trimming: 8 bases; J trimming: 10 bases; junction bases outside the gene matches: 12. Germline V gives CDR1 LNHDA, CDR2 SQIVND (reference sequence). This CDR3 has 15 residues. CDR3 loop: CASLGDRGQLREQFF. The CDR3 DNA is TGTGCCAGTCTAGGGGACAGGGGGCAGCTACGGGAGCAGTTCTTC.

This sequence joins TRBV30 and TRBJ2-3, with a tentative D call TRBD2 (6 bases). The germline gives CDR1 GTSNPN, CDR2 SVGIG (reference sequence). The CDR3 consists of 12 residues. V lost 3 bases and J 4 bases, leaving 8 bases between the germline ends. In nucleotides, the CDR3 is TGTGCCTGGAGGGGCGGGGCAGATACGCAGTATTTT. Encoded protein: CAWRGGADTQYF.

The J gene is TRBJ1-2, the V gene TRBV9; maybe TRBD1 (6 bases). This CDR3 region has 15 residues. The V and J ends lost 4 bases and 7 bases respectively, with 20 bases between them. Germline V lookup: CDR1 SGDLS, CDR2 YYNGEE. The DNA for the CDR3 is TGTGCCAGCAGCCCCCTTAGAGGGGGGACTGGTGGCTACACCTTC. Residues: CASSPLRGGTGGYTF.

This rearrangement joins TRBV21-1 to TRBJ1-1. TRBV21-1 has pseudogene status. CDR3 size: 12 residues. As DNA, the CDR3 is TGTGCCAGCGGAGTTAGGGGGGCTGAAGCTTTCTTT. Encoded protein: CASGVRGAEAFF.

The CDR3 reads CASSTTGLGEQYF. The CDR3 coding sequence is TGTGCCAGTAGTACCACAGGGTTGGGGGAGCAGTACTTC. This chain links TRBV19 with TRBJ2-7, with D tentatively TRBD1 (6 bases). Germline V gene lookup returns CDR1 LNHDA and CDR2 SQIVND (reference sequence). V was trimmed by 4 bases and J by 7 bases, leaving 14 bases between them. The CDR3 loop spans 13 amino acids.

The chain joins TRBV6-2 or TRBV6-3 to TRBJ2-1; D ambiguous. The CDR3 consists of 15 residues. Germline V gives CDR1 MNHEY, CDR2 SVGEGT. Trimming removed 5 bases from V and 3 bases from J, with 14 bases in between. CDR3 sequence reads: CASSSLEGNYNEQFF. Written as DNA, the CDR3 is TGTGCCAGCAGTAGCCTTGAAGGGAACTACAATGAGCAGTTCTTC.